This record looks at one TCR beta chain sequence and its context. What it binds is unknown. TCRdb's table, derived via immunoSEQ multiplex PCR, lists solely in-frame clones and lacks some. The sample consists of around 1,000,000 clones, roughly 77% of them appearing once. A CD45RA+ naive subset and a CD45RA-negative memory subset were split from CD4+ cells. The data stem from a study of shared clonotypes between healthy human individuals. Whole-study findings and limits: The study's rarefaction showed incomplete sorted-subset sequencing despite large depth.

Germline V gene sequence: CDR1 SGHDT, CDR2 YYEEEE. The CDR3 contains 15 residues. V gave up 0 bases and J gave up 0 bases, with 10 bases separating them. The sample was memory CD4+ T cells from PBMCs. Subset meaning: CD45RA-negative fraction. The TCR originated in a man aged 18 to 30 in good health. Some clones in this sample may be carry-over from other donors' samples. The chain has TRBV5-6 and TRBJ2-7, with no clear D. The CDR3 coding sequence is TGTGCCAGCAGCTTGGCGGGTCGGAGCTCCTACGAGCAGTACTTC. Its protein product is CASSLAGRSSYEQYF.